This T cell receptor (beta chain) stems from a study of technical replicates of blood from a few donors. The V and J ends lost 4 bases and 2 bases respectively, with 15 bases between them. The CDR3 runs 15 residues. Germline V gene data show CDR1 as MNHNY and CDR2 as SVGAGI (reference sequence). The protocol was immunoSEQ multiplex PCR, while the TCRdb copy is restricted to in-frame clones and leaves out a portion. The sample yields 70,000 to 85,000 clones, nearly 97% seen once. The source of this sequence is a human donor in good health. Sequencing was performed on T cells isolated from PBMCs. The genes are TRBV6-6 and TRBJ2-7; TRBD1 is a possible D gene (6 bases). The CDR3 protein is CASSFLRDTPYEQYF. CDR3 nucleotides: TGTGCCAGCAGTTTCCTCCGGGACACTCCCTACGAGCAGTACTTC.